This T cell receptor (beta chain) derives from a study of OX40 agonist ivuxolimab in advanced cancers. About the study: Ivuxolimab, an agonist antibody against OX40 (CD134), was given to patients. It was permissible to have had prior anti-PD-1, anti-PD-L1 or anti-CTLA-4 therapy, and approximately 41% had some.

TCRdb keeps only in-frame clones here, not all; method: immunoSEQ multiplex PCR. The sample shows nearly 80,000 clones, 84% of them seen only once. V lost 0 bases to trimming and J lost 2 bases; unmatched junction nucleotides: 5. Germline lookup yields CDR1 SGHTS and CDR2 YDEGEE. The CDR3 length is 15 residues. This sequence originates from an adult with an advanced solid tumor such as melanoma, head and neck, liver or kidney cancer. The source was CD4+ or CD8+ T cells sorted from blood, collected in a trial of the OX40 agonist ivuxolimab. This chain joins TRBV5-8 and TRBJ2-7; the match to TRBD1 covers 7 bases. The CDR3 nucleotides are TGTGCCAGCAGCTTGGCCGGGACAGCGACCTACGAGCAGTACTTC. Translating it yields CASSLAGTATYEQYF.